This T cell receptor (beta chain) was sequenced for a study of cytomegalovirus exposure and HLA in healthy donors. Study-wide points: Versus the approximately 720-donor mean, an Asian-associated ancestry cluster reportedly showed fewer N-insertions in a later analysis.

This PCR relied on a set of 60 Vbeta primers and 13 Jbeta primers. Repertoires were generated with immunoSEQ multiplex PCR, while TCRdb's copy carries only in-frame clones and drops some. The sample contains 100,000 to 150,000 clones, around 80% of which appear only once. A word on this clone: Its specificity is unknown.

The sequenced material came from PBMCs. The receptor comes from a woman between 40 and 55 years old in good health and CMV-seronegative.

The CDR3 nucleotides read TGTGCCAGCAGTCCTCCTTTCAGGGTATCAAACATTCAGTACTTC. Protein product: CASSPPFRVSNIQYF. V gene TRBV7-9 combines with J gene TRBJ2-4, with a weak D call TRBD1 (5 bases). There are 15 residues in the CDR3. Trimming took off 6 bases at V and 6 bases at J, with 18 bases between the two ends. Germline V gives CDR1 SEHNR, CDR2 FQNEAQ (reference sequence).